The 26 T cell receptor beta chains reported below all come from one sample, sequenced in a study of cytomegalovirus exposure and HLA in healthy donors. Use of 60 Vbeta and 13 Jbeta primers characterized the PCR. Sequencing used immunoSEQ multiplex PCR; TCRdb keeps in-frame clones, though not all of them. The sample includes about 260,000 clones, almost 85% of them seen just once. Sequenced input: PBMCs. These receptors all stem from a woman in her forties in good health and CMV-seropositive.

In this sample, this clone turned up once. The J gene is TRBJ2-5, the V gene TRBV30; unclear D gene. Germline CDR1 is GTSNPN and CDR2 is SVGIG (reference sequence). Between the trimmed V and J ends, which lost 1 base and 4 bases, there was a span of 13 bases. CDR3 size: 14 residues. The CDR3 DNA reads as TGTGCCTGGAGTGATGCTAGAAGCGCAGAGACCCAGTACTTC. Amino acid sequence: CAWSDARSAETQYF. The entire variable domain, with the rest obtained from reference TRBV30 and TRBJ2-5, is as follows: SQTIHQWPATLVQPVGSPLSLECTVEGTSNPNLYWYRQAAGRGLQLLFYSVGIGQISSEVPQNLSASRPQDRQFILSSKKLLLSDSGFYLCAWSDARSAETQYFGPGTRLLVL.

J is TRBJ2-4 and V is TRBV7-9, with a possible D match to TRBD1 (6 bases). V lost 5 bases, J lost 3 bases, and 8 bases lay in between. The CDR3 runs to 13 residues. Germline V gives CDR1 SEHNR, CDR2 FQNEAQ (reference sequence). This CDR3 is CASSQDSKNIQYF. For the CDR3, the DNA is TGTGCCAGCAGCCAGGACAGCAAAAACATTCAGTACTTC.

This chain uses TRBV2 with TRBJ2-7, with TRBD1 matching over 7 bases. There are 15 residues in the CDR3. Germline CDR1 reads SNHLY; CDR2 reads FYNNEI. J was trimmed by 2 bases and V by 2 bases; bases with no gene match: 6. CDR3 DNA sequence: TGTGCCAGCAGTGAAAGGGACAGAGGGACCTACGAGCAGTACTTC. This sequence encodes CASSERDRGTYEQYF.

This clone was seen a single time. V gene TRBV5-4 combines with J gene TRBJ1-2, with TRBD1 as a possible D gene (5 bases). Germline V lookup: CDR1 SGHNT, CDR2 YYREEE (reference sequence). Deletions cut 0 bases from V and 4 bases from J, with 10 bases between. This CDR3 is built from 14 residues. The CDR3 DNA sequence: TGTGCCAGCAGCTTGGCGGGACTGAGCTATGGCTACACCTTC. Protein product: CASSLAGLSYGYTF.

The CDR3 coding sequence is TGTGCCAGCAGCGATCGGGACGGGACACACAGACCAGGGGGTGGCTACACCTTC. Translating gives CASSDRDGTHRPGGGYTF. The chain employs TRBV11-3 and TRBJ1-2, with 7 positions matching TRBD1. Germline loops: CDR1 SGHNT, CDR2 YENEEA. V lost 5 bases and J lost 7; bases outside the gene matches: 22. This CDR3 spans 18 amino acids.

This clone was observed a few times. V usage is TRBV6-5 and J usage is TRBJ1-1; TRBD1 aligns across 7 bases. In germline, CDR1 is MNHEY, CDR2 SVGAGI. V gave up 2 bases and J gave up 4 bases; unmatched junction bases: 4. This CDR3 spans 14 amino acids. CDR3 amino acids: CASSYGQGGTEAFF. Here the CDR3 DNA reads TGTGCCAGCAGTTACGGGCAGGGGGGCACTGAAGCTTTCTTT.

J is TRBJ2-4 and V is TRBV29-1; a weak D match, TRBD1 (6 bases). The CDR3 loop spans 15 amino acids. Germline CDR1 reads SQVTM; CDR2 reads ANQGSEA. Trimming cost V 4 bases and J 6 bases, with 19 bases left between them. As DNA, the CDR3 is TGCAGCGTTGTCGAAGCTGGAAGGGGGAGAAACATTCAGTACTTC. Its translation: CSVVEAGRGRNIQYF. Looking up the rest from reference TRBV29-1 and TRBJ2-4 gives the full variable domain: SAVISQKPSRDICQRGTSLTIQCQVDSQVTMMFWYRQQPGQSLTLIATANQGSEATYESGFVIDKFPISRPNLTFSTLTVSNMSPEDSSIYLCSVVEAGRGRNIQYFGAGTRLSVL.

This chain links TRBV7-3 with TRBJ2-1, with D perhaps TRBD1 (6 bases). This CDR3 region has 15 residues. In germline, CDR1 is SGHTA, CDR2 FQGTGA. V lost 5 bases, J lost 2 bases, and 13 bases lay in between. The CDR3 reads CASSPDTGTYNEQFF. The CDR3 nucleotides read TGTGCCAGCAGCCCAGATACAGGGACCTACAATGAGCAGTTCTTC. The entire variable domain, with the rest obtained from reference TRBV7-3 and TRBJ2-1, is as follows: GAGVSQTPSNKVTEKGKYVELRCDPISGHTALYWYRQSLGQGPEFLIYFQGTGAADDSGLPNDRFFAVRPEGSVSTLKIQRTERGDSAVYLCASSPDTGTYNEQFFGPGTRLTVL.

For this clone: This sample also contains other DNA sequences that code for the same CDR3. The chain has TRBV9 and TRBJ1-3; D ambiguous. Trimming left V 2 bases short and J 0 bases short, with 6 bases between. The germline V gene encodes CDR1 SGDLS and CDR2 YYNGEE. The CDR3 extends over 14 amino acids. The CDR3 DNA follows: TGTGCCAGCAGCGTCGGGTCCTCTGGAAACACCATATATTTT. This sequence encodes CASSVGSSGNTIYF.

Details on this clone: The missing conserved phenylalanine or tryptophan at the end of this CDR3 makes a read error likely. It is unclear where the CDR3 begins or ends on the DNA, so no DNA is shown, and the CDR3 is as TCRdb lists it. The chain couples TRBV7-3 to TRBJ2-7; the DNA was not used to check the table's D call, TRBD2. Germline CDR1 SGHTA, CDR2 FQGTGA. The CDR3 comprises 14 residues, both ends counted. The CDR3 here is CASSLKGLGSGRGL.

The rearrangement joins TRBV7-9 to TRBJ2-1, with unresolved D. The ends were cut back, 4 bases at V and 3 bases at J, with 7 bases in the middle. This CDR3 is 13 amino acids long. Germline values: CDR1 SEHNR, CDR2 FQNEAQ (reference sequence). The CDR3 loop reads CASSYSSYNEQFF. As DNA, the CDR3 is TGTGCCAGCAGCTACTCGAGCTACAATGAGCAGTTCTTC.

The J gene is TRBJ2-1, the V gene TRBV27, with unresolved D. The V end was cut by 2 bases, the J end by 0 bases, with 8 bases between. Germline CDR1 reads MNHEY; CDR2 reads SMNVEV (reference sequence). This CDR3 region has 15 residues. CDR3 sequence reads: CASSLKPNSYNEQFF. The CDR3 nucleotides are TGTGCCAGCAGTTTAAAGCCAAACTCCTACAATGAGCAGTTCTTC.

V and J are TRBV7-9 and TRBJ1-1; D unclear. V lost 6 bases and J 1 base, leaving 9 bases between the germline ends. CDR1 and CDR2 from the germline V gene are SEHNR and FQNEAQ (reference sequence). The CDR3 spans 13 residues. The DNA for the CDR3 is TGTGCCAGCAGTCTTGCGGGGAACACTGAAGCTTTCTTT. Encoded protein: CASSLAGNTEAFF. The complete variable domain, with remaining parts taken from reference TRBV7-9 and TRBJ1-1, reads DTGVSQNPRHKITKRGQNVTFRCDPISEHNRLYWYRQTLGQGPEFLTYFQNEAQLEKSRLLSDRFSAERPKGSFSTLEIQRTEQGDSAMYLCASSLAGNTEAFFGQGTRLTVV.

The V call is TRBV4-3, the J call TRBJ2-3; 9 bases are a match to TRBD2. The CDR3 has 17 residues. With 0 bases clipped from V and 0 bases from J, the junction kept 4 bases outside the gene matches. Germline CDR1 is LGHNA and CDR2 is YSLEER. In DNA form, the CDR3 reads TGCGCCAGCAGCCAAGAAACTAGCGGGTACAGCACAGATACGCAGTATTTT. Protein: CASSQETSGYSTDTQYF.

The rearrangement links TRBV2 to TRBJ2-7; D may be TRBD1 (6 bases). The germline V gene has CDR1 SNHLY and CDR2 FYNNEI. CDR3 length: 13 amino acids. The V gene lost 6 bases and the J gene lost 7 bases, with 16 bases spanning the gap. In nucleotides, the CDR3 is TGTGCCAGCAGAGGGGACACCCCGTGGGAGCAGTACTTC. This codes for CASRGDTPWEQYF.

Notes on this clone: A junction end diverges from the germline sequence, so it may reflect a read error. The chain combines TRBV28 with TRBJ2-4; 8 bases are shared with TRBD1. Looked up from germline, CDR1 is MDHEN and CDR2 is SYDVKM. This CDR3 spans 12 amino acids. DNA of the CDR3: TGTGCCAGCAACGCGCAGGGGGCCGGTAGTGACTTC. It is translated as CASNAQGAGSDF.

The rearrangement uses TRBV6-1 and TRBJ1-2, with TRBD1 matching over 9 bases. Germline V gene lookup returns CDR1 MNHNS and CDR2 SASEGT. V lost 4 bases, J lost 6 bases, and 6 bases stayed unmatched. This CDR3 comprises 14 residues. CDR3 region: CASSGTGGQNGYTF. Here the CDR3 DNA reads TGTGCCAGCAGTGGAACAGGGGGCCAGAATGGCTACACCTTC.

This chain uses TRBV11-2 with TRBJ1-2, with D possibly being TRBD1 (5 bases). Germline values: CDR1 SGHAT, CDR2 FQNNGV. The CDR3 has 13 residues. V was clipped by 4 bases and J by 3 bases, with 9 bases between them. Here the CDR3 reads CASSSTVHYGYTF. The CDR3, as DNA: TGTGCCAGCAGCTCGACAGTCCACTATGGCTACACCTTC.

In its sample, this clone was seen a few times. This chain links TRBV10-3 with TRBJ1-3, with D possibly TRBD1 on 6 matching bases. Trimming took 0 bases from V and 3 from J, leaving 9 bases between them. The V gene's germline CDR1 is ENHRY and CDR2 SYGVKD. This CDR3 contains 15 residues. CDR3 nucleotide sequence: TGTGCCATCAGTGAGTCTGGGGGCGGTGGAAACACCATATATTTT. As protein: CAISESGGGGNTIYF.

The chain carries TRBV28 and TRBJ1-5, with D uncertain. The CDR3 is made up of 13 amino acids. Trimming pared 4 bases from V and 5 bases from J, leaving 9 bases between. Germline V CDR1 and CDR2: MDHEN, SYDVKM. CDR3 sequence (DNA): TGTGCCAGCAGTTATAGTGTGTATCAGCCCCAGCATTTT. Protein: CASSYSVYQPQHF.

V and J are TRBV6-5 and TRBJ1-6; possibly TRBD1 for D (5 bases). The CDR3 runs to 15 residues. CDR1 is MNHEY and CDR2 is SVGAGI in the germline V gene. V lost 0 bases to trimming and J lost 9 bases, with 12 bases between them. The CDR3 reads CASSYSGLQGSPLHF. In nucleotides, the CDR3 is TGTGCCAGCAGTTACTCGGGATTGCAGGGTTCACCCCTCCACTTT.

The V and J genes are TRBV4-2 and TRBJ2-7; 7 positions agree with TRBD1. This CDR3 spans 16 amino acids. CDR1 and CDR2 from the germline V gene are LGHNA and YNFKEQ. V was pared by 4 bases and J by 3 bases, with 12 bases of the junction left unmatched. Written as DNA, the CDR3 is TGTGCCAGCAGCCGACGCTCCGGGACAGTGTTCTACGAGCAGTACTTC. Protein sequence: CASSRRSGTVFYEQYF.

The rearrangement joins TRBV19 to TRBJ2-2, with D maybe TRBD2 (6 bases). Germline CDR1 is LNHDA and CDR2 is SQIVND (reference sequence). V dropped 3 bases and J dropped 4 bases, with 15 bases sitting between them. The CDR3 covers 16 residues. Here the CDR3 reads CASSIEREAGTGELFF. The CDR3 DNA reads TGTGCCAGTAGTATTGAAAGGGAAGCGGGCACCGGGGAGCTGTTTTTT.

The chain joins TRBV7-9 to TRBJ2-1, with TRBD2 identical over 12 bases. J was trimmed by 7 bases and V by 5 bases; bases with no gene match: 3. In germline, CDR1 is SEHNR, CDR2 FQNEAQ (reference sequence). This CDR3 has 14 residues. This chain's CDR3 is CASSAGTSGNEQFF. The CDR3 nucleotides are TGTGCCAGCAGCGCGGGGACTAGCGGGAATGAGCAGTTCTTC. The full variable domain, rest sourced from reference TRBV7-9 and TRBJ2-1, is DTGVSQNPRHKITKRGQNVTFRCDPISEHNRLYWYRQTLGQGPEFLTYFQNEAQLEKSRLLSDRFSAERPKGSFSTLEIQRTEQGDSAMYLCASSAGTSGNEQFFGPGTRLTVL.

This clone has just a few counts. V usage is TRBV6-5 and J usage is TRBJ2-6, with D uncertain. The CDR3 loop spans 15 amino acids. Germline CDR1 is MNHEY and CDR2 is SVGAGI. The V and J ends lost 2 bases and 2 bases respectively, with 7 bases between them. The CDR3 spells CASSYETAGANVLTF. As DNA, the CDR3 is TGTGCCAGCAGTTACGAAACAGCTGGGGCCAACGTCCTGACTTTC.

V gene TRBV7-9 combines with J gene TRBJ2-5; 10 nucleotides match TRBD2. V trimming: 4 bases; J trimming: 6 bases; junction bases outside the gene matches: 11. The CDR3 is 16 amino acids. Germline assignment: CDR1 SEHNR and CDR2 FQNEAQ (reference sequence). CDR3 sequence (DNA): TGTGCCAGCAGCTGGAAGTACGGGACTAGCGCAAAGACCCAGTACTTC. Translating it yields CASSWKYGTSAKTQYF.